What follows are 21 T cell receptor beta chains derived from one specimen sequenced in a study of shared clonotypes between healthy human individuals. Here immunoSEQ multiplex PCR was the method, and the copy in TCRdb shows in-frame clones only, minus some. The sample lists around 1 million clones; approximately 80% were seen once. Sequenced input: memory CD4+ T cells sorted from blood. As for subset: CD45RA-negative fraction. The source is a man in his late teens or twenties in good health.

The chain combines TRBV6-1 with TRBJ2-3; possibly TRBD1 for D (5 bases). Germline lookup yields CDR1 MNHNS and CDR2 SASEGT. The CDR3 contains 15 residues. Trimming left V 6 bases short and J 6 bases short, with 19 bases between. DNA for the CDR3: TGTGCCAGCAGGCTTAGGACAAATTCCCCCGATACGCAGTATTTT. It encodes CASRLRTNSPDTQYF.

This clone was observed a few times. The chain combines TRBV29-1 with TRBJ2-4; weak D call: TRBD2 (5 bases). CDR1 and CDR2 (germline): SQVTM, ANQGSEA. The CDR3 is 13 amino acids. V was trimmed by 3 bases and J by 0 bases, leaving 6 bases between them. The CDR3 region has the DNA TGCAGCGTTGACGAGGGAGCCAAAAACATTCAGTACTTC. This codes for CSVDEGAKNIQYF.

This clone was seen a few times. V and J are TRBV19 and TRBJ1-1, with D possibly being TRBD1 (5 bases). The CDR3 sequence is 14 residues long. From germline, CDR1 is LNHDA and CDR2 SQIVND (reference sequence). The V and J ends lost 1 base and 6 bases respectively, with 12 bases between them. The CDR3 nucleotides read TGTGCCAGTAGTATAGGACAGTGGGAGTCTGAAGCTTTCTTT. This gives the protein CASSIGQWESEAFF.

The chain joins TRBV27 to TRBJ2-3; TRBD2 might be the D (6 bases). Trimming cost V 6 bases and J 6 bases, with 7 bases left between them. The CDR3 length is 11 residues. Germline values: CDR1 MNHEY, CDR2 SMNVEV (reference sequence). The CDR3 region has the DNA TGTGCCAGCAGGCTAGCGGATACGCAGTATTTT. Its protein is CASRLADTQYF.

With respect to this clone: This likely traces to a read error, being one base from a far larger clone. Other DNA variants within this sample encode the same CDR3. The genes are TRBV7-9 and TRBJ2-2; unclear D gene. Germline CDR1 reads SEHNR; CDR2 reads FQNEAQ (reference sequence). Trimming stripped 1 base from V and 1 base from J, with 10 bases between. The CDR3 covers 16 residues. CDR3 DNA sequence: TGTGCCAGCAGCTTAGAGGGATCGGGGAACACCGGGGAGCTGTTTTTT. This codes for CASSLEGSGNTGELFF.

The gene calls are TRBV19 and TRBJ1-2; D possibly corresponds to TRBD1 (5 bases). V gave up 4 bases and J gave up 4 bases, with 16 bases separating them. The CDR3 length is 15 residues. CDR1 and CDR2 (germline): LNHDA, SQIVND (reference sequence). The CDR3 protein is CASSNSLGELYGYTF. CDR3 nucleotides: TGTGCCAGTAGTAACTCACTGGGGGAGCTCTATGGCTACACCTTC.

A single count supports this clone. The chain joins TRBV13 to TRBJ1-2; D remains ambiguous. Between the trimmed V and J ends, which lost 5 bases and 4 bases, there was a span of 20 bases. CDR1 and CDR2 (germline): PRHDT, FYEKMQ (reference sequence). This CDR3 comprises 16 residues. The CDR3 nucleotides are TGTGCCAGCAGCCCCGGGCAAATTATAGGACCCTATGGCTACACCTTC. Encoded protein: CASSPGQIIGPYGYTF.

The chain links TRBV29-1 to TRBJ1-2; 9 nucleotides match TRBD1. Per the germline V gene, CDR1 is SQVTM and CDR2 is ANQGSEA. The length of the CDR3 is 11 residues. The V gene end was trimmed by 7 bases and the J gene end by 8 bases; junction bases not matched to a gene: 5. Written as DNA, the CDR3 is TGCAGCGCTGACAGGGGGTTAGGCTACACCTTC. Its translation: CSADRGLGYTF.

The gene calls are TRBV4-3 and TRBJ1-6; D might be TRBD1 (6 bases). V was clipped by 0 bases and J by 6 bases, with 12 bases between them. Germline assignment: CDR1 LGHNA and CDR2 YSLEER. This CDR3 is 16 amino acids long. The CDR3 DNA reads TGCGCCAGCAGCCAAGAAAGGGGGGTGGCTAATTCACCCCTCCACTTT. This sequence encodes CASSQERGVANSPLHF.

This clone appeared once. This sample includes further DNA sequences coding for the same CDR3. The chain combines TRBV6-5 with TRBJ2-5; D unclear. The CDR3 is made up of 14 amino acids. V was clipped by 0 bases and J by 2 bases, with 7 bases between them. Germline CDR1 reads MNHEY; CDR2 reads SVGAGI. The CDR3 DNA reads as TGTGCCAGCAGTTACTCAACCCTGCAAGAGACCCAGTACTTC. Protein product: CASSYSTLQETQYF.

The V call is TRBV6-6, the J call TRBJ1-3; no definite D call. The V end lost 4 bases, the J end lost 3 bases, and 4 bases lay between the germline ends. Per the germline V gene, CDR1 is MNHNY and CDR2 is SVGAGI (reference sequence). This CDR3 region has 12 residues. The CDR3 protein is CASSFVGNTIYF. The CDR3 DNA is TGTGCCAGCAGTTTTGTTGGAAACACCATATATTTT.

The gene calls are TRBV2 and TRBJ1-5; 9 nucleotides align to TRBD1. V lost 4 bases, J lost 4 bases, and 2 bases stayed unmatched. The CDR3 runs to 14 residues. From germline, CDR1 is SNHLY and CDR2 FYNNEI. CDR3 residues: CASSAGTGNQPQHF. CDR3 DNA sequence: TGTGCCAGCAGTGCGGGGACAGGGAATCAGCCCCAGCATTTT.

Comment on this clone: Sequence at one end of the junction differs from germline and may be a read error. The chain is built from TRBV19 and TRBJ1-5; no clear D. The germline V gene has CDR1 LNHDA and CDR2 SQIVND (reference sequence). The length of the CDR3 is 14 residues. The DNA for the CDR3 is TGTGCCAGTAGGTGGAGGGAGGGTAATCAGCCCCAACATTTT. Translating gives CASRWREGNQPQHF.

Details on this clone: The sample carries other DNA sequences with the same CDR3. V gene TRBV5-1 combines with J gene TRBJ1-2; 8 bases align to TRBD1. The J segment lost 2 bases and the V segment lost 4 bases, leaving 4 bases of the junction unmatched. The CDR3 runs 14 residues. Germline-derived CDR1 and CDR2 are SGHRS and YFSETQ. Written as DNA, the CDR3 is TGCGCCAGCAGCGGAGGACAGGGAAACTATGGCTACACCTTC. Its protein is CASSGGQGNYGYTF.

The rearrangement links TRBV5-6 to TRBJ2-7; D is possibly TRBD1 (6 bases). The CDR3 length is 14 residues. Germline lookup yields CDR1 SGHDT and CDR2 YYEEEE. Trimming removed 2 bases at V and 3 bases at J, with 12 bases between. The CDR3: CASSLGTSLYEQYF. CDR3 sequence (DNA): TGTGCCAGCAGCTTAGGGACAAGCCTCTACGAGCAGTACTTC.

Points on this clone: Other DNA sequences within the sample encode an identical CDR3. The chain employs TRBV25-1 and TRBJ2-3; 13 bases match TRBD2. The trim removed 4 bases at V and 3 bases at J, leaving 4 bases unmatched. This CDR3 has 16 residues. CDR1 MGHDK and CDR2 SYGVNS come from the germline V gene. This chain's CDR3 is CASSAGLAGRTDTQYF. DNA for the CDR3: TGTGCCAGCAGTGCGGGACTAGCGGGGAGAACAGATACGCAGTATTTT.

This clone was seen just once. With a much larger clone just one base away, this may be a read error. Here the CDR3 reads CASSRQGGEKLFF. CDR3 sequence (DNA): TGTGCCAGCAGCAGACAGGGGGGTGAAAAACTGTTTTTT. The rearrangement uses TRBV6-4 and TRBJ1-4; TRBD1 matches 9 bases. J lost 7 bases, V lost 6 bases, and 3 bases had no gene match. There are 13 residues in the CDR3. Germline CDR1 and CDR2: MRHNA and SNTAGT.

The rearrangement joins TRBV30 to TRBJ1-3, with no clear D. V lost 0 bases and J lost 4, with 10 bases in between. Germline V gene data show CDR1 as GTSNPN and CDR2 as SVGIG (reference sequence). CDR3 length: 14 residues. The CDR3 protein is CAWSVLTGGNTIYF. In DNA, the CDR3 is TGTGCCTGGAGTGTTCTGACTGGGGGAAACACCATATATTTT.

The chain joins TRBV6-6 to TRBJ1-5, with D uncertain. V lost 2 bases, J lost 4 bases, and 9 bases lay in between. Germline V gene lookup returns CDR1 MNHNY and CDR2 SVGAGI (reference sequence). The length of the CDR3 is 14 residues. The chain's CDR3 is CASSYMPDNQPQHF. The DNA for the CDR3 is TGTGCCAGCAGTTACATGCCGGATAATCAGCCCCAGCATTTT.

This clone was detected a few times. The chain carries TRBV13 and TRBJ2-1, with 8 bases fitting TRBD1. The ends lost 5 bases at V and 4 bases at J; junction bases unmatched: 13. Germline CDR1 reads PRHDT; CDR2 reads FYEKMQ (reference sequence). This CDR3 contains 17 residues. The CDR3 DNA is TGTGCCAGCAGCGCAAGACAGGGGCGATTACCTTACAATGAGCAGTTCTTC. Translation gives CASSARQGRLPYNEQFF.

V and J are TRBV6-5 and TRBJ2-7; D unresolved. The CDR3 consists of 14 residues. Per germline, CDR1 MNHEY and CDR2 SVGAGI. The V end was cut by 2 bases, the J end by 3 bases, with 11 bases between. Here the CDR3 reads CASSYGNSLYEQYF. The CDR3 nucleotides read TGTGCCAGCAGTTACGGGAATTCTCTCTACGAGCAGTACTTC.